Listed here are 26 T cell receptor beta chains from one sample, sequenced in a study of blood T cell repertoires in COVID-19. Produced via immunoSEQ multiplex PCR; TCRdb's table is partial and in-frame only. The sample records about 66,000 clones, roughly 84% being singletons. Source material: peripheral blood. These receptors all stem from a man in his fifties or sixties with active COVID-19.

V gene TRBV11-2 combines with J gene TRBJ2-1; TRBD2 matches 8 bases. J gave up 7 bases and V 5 bases, and 16 bases lay outside the gene matches. The CDR3 length is 17 residues. The germline gives CDR1 SGHAT, CDR2 FQNNGV. In DNA, the CDR3 is TGTGCCAGCAGCACTTCCGGCCTGGCGGGAGGTAAGAATGAGCAGTTCTTC. As protein: CASSTSGLAGGKNEQFF.

The chain uses TRBV2 and TRBJ1-1, with 7 positions matching TRBD1. V was clipped by 8 bases and J by 1 base; unmatched bases: 4. This CDR3 region has 13 residues. Germline V gene data show CDR1 as SNHLY and CDR2 as FYNNEI. The DNA for the CDR3 is TGTGCCAGCGCCGACAGGGAGAACACTGAAGCTTTCTTT. Amino acid sequence: CASADRENTEAFF.

The chain couples TRBV2 to TRBJ1-4; TRBD1 agrees at 8 bases. The CDR3 has 14 amino acids. CDR1 is SNHLY, CDR2 FYNNEI, per germline. Trimming took 5 bases from V and 5 from J; bases not matched to a gene: 4. CDR3 in amino acids: CASSWTGQNEKLFF. The CDR3 nucleotides are TGTGCCAGCAGTTGGACAGGGCAGAATGAAAAACTGTTTTTT.

This clone was detected only once. The chain uses TRBV5-6 and TRBJ2-1; unclear D gene. The CDR3 has 14 residues. Germline lookup yields CDR1 SGHDT and CDR2 YYEEEE. Trimming removed 3 bases from V and 1 base from J, with 8 bases in between. CDR3 sequence (DNA): TGTGCCAGCAGCTCAGGTTTGTCCTACAATGAGCAGTTCTTC. This translates into CASSSGLSYNEQFF.

This clone showed up just a few times. V and J are TRBV9 and TRBJ2-2; a weak D match, TRBD1 (5 bases). The length of the CDR3 is 14 residues. V was cut by 5 bases and J by 4 bases, with 12 bases left in between. The germline V gene has CDR1 SGDLS and CDR2 YYNGEE. CDR3 DNA: TGTGCCAGCAGTCCAACAGGAGCCACCGGGGAGCTGTTTTTT. It codes for CASSPTGATGELFF.

V usage is TRBV20-1 and J usage is TRBJ1-2; the D is unclear. The CDR3 sequence is 12 residues long. V was pared by 3 bases and J by 5 bases, with 10 bases between. Germline V gives CDR1 DFQATT, CDR2 SNEGSKA (reference sequence). CDR3 residues: CSASIGVYGYTF. As DNA, the CDR3 is TGCAGTGCTAGTATCGGTGTATATGGCTACACCTTC.

This chain connects TRBV3-1 (or the pseudogene TRBV3-2) to TRBJ1-1, with no clear D. V dropped 3 bases and J dropped 5 bases, with 16 bases sitting between them. The germline CDR1 and CDR2 sequences are LGHDT and YNNKEL (reference sequence). CDR3 size: 15 residues. CDR3 amino acids: CASSHLTHPETEAFF. CDR3 DNA: TGTGCCAGCAGCCATCTAACCCACCCCGAAACTGAAGCTTTCTTT.

This chain links TRBV21-1 with TRBJ2-7; the table's D call, TRBD1, was not checked against the DNA. TRBV21-1 is a pseudogene locus. This CDR3 is 16 amino acids long. The CDR3 here is CASSKAFQGAVYEQYF. CDR3 in DNA: TGTGCCAGCAGCAAAGCTTTCCAGGGGGCCGTCTACGAGCAGTACTTC.

The rearrangement links TRBV9 to TRBJ2-3; 7 bases match TRBD1. Losses at the gene ends were 10 bases for V and 2 bases for J; bases not matched to a gene: 7. Germline assignment: CDR1 SGDLS and CDR2 YYNGEE. The CDR3 consists of 13 residues. The CDR3, as DNA: TGTGCCGTATCCACAGGGGTCACAGATACGCAGTATTTT. Encoded protein: CAVSTGVTDTQYF. Complete variable domain (other parts from reference TRBV9 and TRBJ2-3): DSGVTQTPKHLITATGQRVTLRCSPRSGDLSVYWYQQSLDQGLQFLIQYYNGEERAKGNILERFSAQQFPDLHSELNLSSLELGDSALYFCAVSTGVTDTQYFGPGTRLTVL.

The chain joins TRBV10-1 to TRBJ2-6; a weak D match, TRBD1 (6 bases). This CDR3 is built from 17 residues. V was trimmed by 6 bases and J by 0 bases, leaving 15 bases between them. The germline gives CDR1 WNHNN, CDR2 SYGVQD (reference sequence). This CDR3 is CASRGGQKFSGANVLTF. CDR3 DNA: TGCGCCAGCAGAGGAGGACAGAAATTCTCTGGGGCCAACGTCCTGACTTTC.

The V and J genes are TRBV18 and TRBJ2-5, with 7 nucleotides matching TRBD2. With V trimmed by 5 bases and J by 1 base, 10 bases remained unmatched. The CDR3 is 16 amino acids. Germline V gene data show CDR1 as KGHSH and CDR2 as LQKENI. For the CDR3, the DNA is TGTGCCAGCTCAGCAGCGTCGGCTAGCGGCCAAGAGACCCAGTACTTC. It specifies CASSAASASGQETQYF. The complete variable domain, with remaining parts taken from reference TRBV18 and TRBJ2-5, reads NAGVMQNPRHLVRRRGQEARLRCSPMKGHSHVYWYRQLPEEGLKFMVYLQKENIIDESGMPKERFSAEFPKEGPSILRIQQVVRGDSAAYFCASSAASASGQETQYFGPGTRLLVL.

This clone was seen a handful of times. The chain combines TRBV6-6 with TRBJ1-2, with a weak D call TRBD1 (6 bases). V shed 2 bases and J shed 5 bases, with 15 bases lying between them. Germline V gene data show CDR1 as MNHNY and CDR2 as SVGAGI (reference sequence). The CDR3 is made up of 15 amino acids. The CDR3 loop reads CASSYPSEGEYGYTF. The CDR3 DNA sequence: TGTGCCAGCAGTTACCCCTCCGAGGGGGAGTATGGCTACACCTTC.

This sequence joins TRBV2 and TRBJ2-7; TRBD2 might be the D (5 bases). Trimming shortened V by 5 bases and J by 6 bases, and 17 bases separated the two germline ends. The CDR3 runs to 14 residues. In germline, CDR1 is SNHLY, CDR2 FYNNEI. CDR3 loop: CASSSRPSRGEQYF. CDR3 nucleotides: TGTGCCAGCAGTTCCCGTCCCAGTCGGGGCGAGCAGTACTTC.

V and J are TRBV27 and TRBJ2-5; 11 nucleotides align to TRBD2. Germline-derived CDR1 and CDR2 are MNHEY and SMNVEV (reference sequence). The CDR3 is made up of 16 amino acids. V shed 8 bases and J 5 bases; nucleotides not matched to a gene: 13. In nucleotides, the CDR3 is TGTGCCAGCCGCCTCGGTAGCGGGAGGGCATGGGAGACCCAGTACTTC. This codes for CASRLGSGRAWETQYF.

The chain couples TRBV2 to TRBJ1-4, with D possibly matching TRBD1 (5 bases). The germline gives CDR1 SNHLY, CDR2 FYNNEI. V was clipped by 7 bases and J by 4 bases, with 16 bases between them. This CDR3 contains 15 residues. The CDR3 reads CASTLLAGHNEKLFF. The CDR3 DNA follows: TGTGCCAGCACTTTGTTGGCAGGACATAATGAAAAACTGTTTTTT.

The chain links TRBV30 to TRBJ2-2, with 7 bases fitting TRBD2. This CDR3 contains 19 residues. With 5 bases clipped from V and 6 bases from J, the junction kept 24 bases outside the gene matches. The germline V gene encodes CDR1 GTSNPN and CDR2 SVGIG (reference sequence). CDR3 region: CAWSLERFQVRETAGELFF. Written as DNA, the CDR3 is TGTGCCTGGTCCCTTGAACGGTTTCAGGTGCGGGAGACCGCCGGGGAGCTGTTTTTT.

This clone was observed a single time. In DNA, the CDR3 is TGCGCCAGCAGCCAAGAGGAGAGCGGGGGGTGGGATACGCAGTATTTT. The encoded protein is CASSQEESGGWDTQYF. This chain joins TRBV4-1 and TRBJ2-3, with 9 positions matching TRBD2. The germline gives CDR1 MGHRA, CDR2 YSYEKL. The trim removed 0 bases at V and 6 bases at J, leaving 7 bases unmatched. The CDR3 has 16 amino acids.

The chain couples TRBV11-2 to TRBJ2-7, with D perhaps matching TRBD2 (6 bases). The CDR3 consists of 14 residues. Looked up from germline, CDR1 is SGHAT and CDR2 is FQNNGV. The V gene lost 5 bases and the J gene lost 0 bases, with 11 bases spanning the gap. This chain's CDR3 is CASSRGLTSYEQYF. The CDR3 DNA reads TGTGCCAGCAGCCGGGGACTCACCTCCTACGAGCAGTACTTC. Combining the CDR3 with reference TRBV11-2 and TRBJ2-7 gives the whole variable domain EAGVAQSPRYKIIEKRQSVAFWCNPISGHATLYWYQQILGQGPKLLIQFQNNGVVDDSQLPKDRFSAERLKGVDSTLKIQPAKLEDSAVYLCASSRGLTSYEQYFGPGTRLTVT.

The chain couples TRBV5-1 to TRBJ1-5; D gene uncertain. Per the germline V gene, CDR1 is SGHRS and CDR2 is YFSETQ. V gave up 6 bases and J gave up 5 bases, with 9 bases separating them. The CDR3 runs 12 residues. The CDR3 bases are TGCGCCAGCATGAGGCCCGATCAGCCCCAGCATTTT. Protein sequence: CASMRPDQPQHF.

The chain employs TRBV29-1 and TRBJ1-6; 7 nucleotides agree with TRBD1. The CDR3 length is 13 residues. Germline V gene sequence: CDR1 SQVTM, CDR2 ANQGSEA. Trimming took 5 bases from V and 8 from J; bases not matched to a gene: 6. CDR3 in amino acids: CSVKGTADSPLHF. The CDR3 DNA is TGCAGCGTTAAGGGGACAGCAGATTCACCCCTCCACTTT.

This clone was recorded once. V usage is TRBV11-2 and J usage is TRBJ1-3, with 9 bases aligning to TRBD1. V lost 5 bases and J lost 5; bases outside the gene matches: 7. Germline values: CDR1 SGHAT, CDR2 FQNNGV. The CDR3 totals 15 residues. CDR3 sequence: CASSHLGTGRNTIYF. Here the CDR3 DNA reads TGTGCCAGCAGCCACCTAGGGACAGGGCGAAACACCATATATTTT.

The rearrangement links TRBV3-1 (or the pseudogene TRBV3-2) to TRBJ1-1; D is possibly TRBD1 (6 bases). The ends were cut back, 4 bases at V and 7 bases at J, with 13 bases in the middle. Germline-derived CDR1 and CDR2 are LGHDT and YNNKEL (reference sequence). The CDR3 is made up of 13 amino acids. The chain's CDR3 is CASSLTGLVEAFF. The CDR3 bases are TGTGCCAGCAGCCTGACAGGTTTGGTTGAAGCTTTCTTT.

J is TRBJ2-2 and V is TRBV6-5; 8 bases match TRBD2. V lost 6 bases and J lost 4; bases outside the gene matches: 7. Germline assignment: CDR1 MNHEY and CDR2 SVGAGI. CDR3 size: 15 residues. The DNA for the CDR3 is TGTGCCAGCAGACCCGAAGCGGGAGTCACCGGGGAGCTGTTTTTT. Amino acids: CASRPEAGVTGELFF.

The chain links TRBV7-7 to TRBJ1-2; D is possibly TRBD1 (5 bases). The CDR3 is made up of 12 amino acids. From germline, CDR1 is SSHAT and CDR2 FNYEAQ (reference sequence). Trimming left V 4 bases short and J 6 bases short, with 9 bases between. The CDR3 DNA follows: TGTGCCAGCAGCTCGGGAGGGGATGGCTACACCTTC. Translating it yields CASSSGGDGYTF.

J is TRBJ1-2 and V is TRBV10-3; D may be TRBD1 (6 bases). Germline V gene sequence: CDR1 ENHRY, CDR2 SYGVKD. CDR3 length: 13 residues. Trimming stripped 5 bases from V and 7 bases from J, with 14 bases between. CDR3 in DNA: TGTGCCATCAGTTCAGGGGTACCCGGTGGCTACACCTTC. This encodes CAISSGVPGGYTF.

This clone was picked up a small number of times. The rearrangement links TRBV10-3 to TRBJ1-3; D is uncertain. Germline CDR1 ENHRY, CDR2 SYGVKD. Trimming removed 2 bases at V and 0 bases at J, with 14 bases between. This CDR3 is built from 17 residues. The CDR3, as DNA: TGTGCCATCAGTGAGCCCGGGTCGGCTCTCTCTGGAAACACCATATATTTT. It codes for CAISEPGSALSGNTIYF.